This T cell receptor beta chain stems from a study of cytomegalovirus exposure and HLA in healthy donors. Notes on the study in general: Cytomegalovirus-associated TCR beta chains were listed, numbering roughly 150.

In this sample, this clone turned up a few times. Its antigen is as yet unknown. Assay used: immunoSEQ multiplex PCR; TCRdb lists only in-frame clones, some missing. Here the sample spans roughly 260,000 clones, about 86% being singletons. Between the trimmed V and J ends, which lost 4 bases and 3 bases, there was a span of 12 bases. The CDR3 has 14 amino acids. Germline V gene lookup returns CDR1 SGHVS and CDR2 FQNEAQ. The rearrangement uses TRBV7-8 and TRBJ1-2; D is undetermined. The clonotype was recovered from a man aged 18 to 30 in good health and CMV-seronegative. Sequenced material: PBMCs. CDR3 sequence: CASSSNPTYYGYTF. CDR3 DNA sequence: TGTGCCAGCAGCTCAAACCCCACTTACTATGGCTACACCTTC.